This T cell receptor delta chain comes out of a study of Vδ1+ human thymocytes. The template was reverse-transcribed extracted RNA. The CDR3 regions were amplified by multiplex PCR from V-gene primers to a constant-region primer. TCRdb repeated clone calling on the multiplex PCR reads with CATT. The repertoire holds around 76,000 delta-chain clones, with approximately 37% as singletons. Study results and limitations: Bulk repertoire data may be misinterpreted because of unexpected Vdelta2 sequences. Despite high sort purity, about a fifth of thymic T cell receptor delta sequences were Vdelta2. In the thymus, TRG and TRD repertoires looked highly polyclonal with Gaussian CDR3 lengths.

This CDR3 has 23 residues. Trimming at V came to 5 bases and at J to 0 bases, leaving 25 bases not matched to a gene. The germline CDR1 and CDR2 sequences are TSWWSYY and QGS. Of note for this clone: The target antigen is unknown.

Thymocytes were sorted as CD3+ TCRVdelta1+ TCRVdelta2- after alphabeta T cell depletion. Sequenced material: Vdelta1+ gamma-delta thymocytes from the thymus. The subset denotes: FACS-sorted CD3+ TCRalphabeta- TCRVdelta1+ TCRVdelta2- thymocytes. The receptor's source is a boy under two years old who had congenital heart surgery. The rearrangement links TRDV1 to TRDJ1; the match to TRDD3 covers 12 bases. CDR3 coding DNA: TGTGCTCTTGGGCCTCAGGGACTCCTCTGGGGGATACGGTTGTCGTTGTACACCGATAAACTCATCTTT. Residues: CALGPQGLLWGIRLSLYTDKLIF.